A single sample gave rise to the 20 T cell receptor beta chains below, sequenced in a study of blood T cells in healthy people across ages (dated by TCRdb to between 2014 and 2016). The method was 5' RACE. Data came from an Illumina HiSeq 2500. A second PCR of roughly 6 to 11 cycles was run with a J-beta primer mix and a sample-barcoded 5' primer. Starting from the raw public reads, TCRdb applied fastp trimming at Q25, assembled clones with MiXCR and retained in-frame beta chains. All rows with the same CDR3 protein become a single entry with the most common DNA and genes. This sample gives approximately 580,000 distinct CDR3 sequences in total; approximately 25% of them show up just once. Roughly 9.4% of the sample is taken by the ten largest. The sample was also reused in another study, on T cells of mothers and their children.

Sequencing used blood. The receptors were gathered from a boy between 10 and 17 years old in good health.

The rearrangement links TRBV7-2 to TRBJ2-4; possible D gene TRBD1, 7 bases. CDR1 is SGHTA and CDR2 is FQGNSA in the germline V gene. The length of the CDR3 is 15 residues. V lost 1 base and J lost 4, with 11 bases in between. CDR3 DNA sequence: TGTGCCAGCAGCTTAGGGGCAGGGGGGAAAAACATTCAGTACTTC. Translating it yields CASSLGAGGKNIQYF.

This clonotype occurred a few times. The CDR3: CASSQNPQRTEKLFF. CDR3 DNA: TGTGCCAGCTCTCAGAACCCACAACGGACTGAAAAACTGTTTTTT. The chain couples TRBV18 to TRBJ1-4; D gene unclear. Trimming left V 6 bases short and J 7 bases short, with 18 bases between. This CDR3 is 15 amino acids long. Germline values: CDR1 KGHSH, CDR2 LQKENI.

This clonotype has only one observation. V usage is TRBV20-1 and J usage is TRBJ2-4, with 8 bases fitting TRBD2. Germline V gene sequence: CDR1 DFQATT, CDR2 SNEGSKA (reference sequence). Losses at the gene ends were 5 bases for V and 6 bases for J; bases not matched to a gene: 9. CDR3 size: 14 residues. The CDR3 here is CSAATAGGTNIQYF. The CDR3 DNA reads as TGCAGTGCTGCGACGGCGGGAGGAACAAACATTCAGTACTTC.

This rearrangement joins TRBV29-1 to TRBJ2-2; 8 bases fit TRBD1. Germline loops: CDR1 SQVTM, CDR2 ANQGSEA. With 4 bases clipped from V and 0 bases from J, the junction kept 13 bases outside the gene matches. The CDR3 sequence is 18 residues long. The CDR3 spells CSVVNRPGGGPNTGELFF. The CDR3 DNA is TGCAGCGTTGTTAACAGGCCAGGGGGCGGCCCGAACACCGGGGAGCTGTTTTTT.

The CDR3 bases are TGCAGTGCAGCGACTAGCGGACAAACAGATACGCAGTATTTT. Protein sequence: CSAATSGQTDTQYF. V and J are TRBV20-1 and TRBJ2-3, with 9 bases that match TRBD2. J gave up 3 bases and V 6 bases, and 7 bases lay outside the gene matches. This CDR3 contains 14 residues. Germline-derived CDR1 and CDR2 are DFQATT and SNEGSKA (reference sequence).

This clonotype was detected only a few times. The V call is TRBV7-9, the J call TRBJ1-1; D perhaps matches TRBD1 (5 bases). The CDR3 runs 13 residues. V shed 10 bases and J shed 3 bases, with 15 bases lying between them. Germline V gene sequence: CDR1 SEHNR, CDR2 FQNEAQ (reference sequence). CDR3 bases: TGTGCCACCGACGCCGGGACCTACACTGAAGCTTTCTTT. Protein: CATDAGTYTEAFF.

The J gene is TRBJ1-6, the V gene TRBV2; D ambiguous. The germline gives CDR1 SNHLY, CDR2 FYNNEI. The V gene lost 3 bases and the J gene lost 4 bases, with 13 bases spanning the gap. The CDR3 spans 16 residues. Here the CDR3 DNA reads TGTGCCAGCAGTGATACTCCAGAGCTTTATAATTCACCCCTCCACTTT. Translating gives CASSDTPELYNSPLHF. Looking up the rest from reference TRBV2 and TRBJ1-6 gives the full variable domain: EPEVTQTPSHQVTQMGQEVILRCVPISNHLYFYWYRQILGQKVEFLVSFYNNEISEKSEIFDDQFSVERPDGSNFTLKIRSTKLEDSAMYFCASSDTPELYNSPLHFGNGTRLTVT.

The genes are TRBV20-1 and TRBJ2-5; TRBD2 matches 8 bases. CDR3 length equals 16 residues. Trimming cost V 5 bases and J 2 bases; bases outside gene matches: 13. Germline V gene data show CDR1 as DFQATT and CDR2 as SNEGSKA (reference sequence). The CDR3 nucleotides read TGCAGTGCTGAGCCGGGACTAGGGCAAGTACAAGAGACCCAGTACTTC. Encoded protein: CSAEPGLGQVQETQYF.

There are a few counts of this clonotype. The chain employs TRBV7-2 and TRBJ2-5, with TRBD1 matching 7 bases. The J call may be incorrect, as the DNA end agrees better with TRBJ2-7. There are 15 residues in the CDR3. CDR1 is SGHTA and CDR2 is FQGNSA in the germline V gene. In DNA form, the CDR3 reads TGTGCCAGCAGCTCACCTTTGACAGGGAGCCTCGAGCAGTACTTC. Encoded protein: CASSSPLTGSLEQYF.

In its sample, this clonotype was seen once. The chain uses TRBV20-1 and TRBJ2-7; 8 bases align to TRBD1. This CDR3 has 15 residues. Germline lookup yields CDR1 DFQATT and CDR2 SNEGSKA (reference sequence). Trimming at V came to 4 bases and at J to 3 bases, leaving 11 bases not matched to a gene. The CDR3 sequence is CSAIGQGPTDYEQYF. In DNA, the CDR3 is TGCAGTGCTATCGGACAGGGTCCCACCGACTACGAGCAGTACTTC.

This clonotype was found many times. This chain uses TRBV9 with TRBJ1-1; a weak D match, TRBD1 (6 bases). The CDR3 has 13 amino acids. Germline CDR1 and CDR2: SGDLS and YYNGEE. Trimming took off 0 bases at V and 3 bases at J, with 6 bases between the two ends. The CDR3 sequence is CASSVGGHTEAFF. The DNA for the CDR3 is TGTGCCAGCAGCGTAGGGGGGCACACTGAAGCTTTCTTT.

The chain employs TRBV29-1 and TRBJ1-5, with D hard to call. The V gene lost 6 bases and the J gene lost 6 bases, with 21 bases spanning the gap. This CDR3 contains 15 residues. Germline V gene data show CDR1 as SQVTM and CDR2 as ANQGSEA. The CDR3 reads CSVALRGGMGQPQHF. In DNA, the CDR3 is TGCAGCGTCGCGCTAAGAGGAGGGATGGGTCAGCCCCAGCATTTT.

This chain uses TRBV25-1 with TRBJ2-7; 8 bases are shared with TRBD1. Germline V gene data show CDR1 as MGHDK and CDR2 as SYGVNS. The CDR3 contains 15 residues. The junction had 7 bases not matched to a gene; V was cut back by 4 bases and J by 2 bases. CDR3 DNA sequence: TGTGCCAGCAGTGGTTGGGGACAGGACCCCTACGAGCAGTACTTC. It translates to CASSGWGQDPYEQYF.

The genes are TRBV5-1 and TRBJ2-5; 8 bases fit TRBD1. Germline CDR1 is SGHRS and CDR2 is YFSETQ. The V gene end was trimmed by 6 bases and the J gene end by 4 bases; junction bases not matched to a gene: 11. The CDR3 spans 15 residues. This chain's CDR3 is CASNSGRGRIETQYF. CDR3 in DNA: TGCGCCAGCAATTCGGGCAGGGGGCGAATAGAGACCCAGTACTTC.

V and J are TRBV7-9 and TRBJ2-2; D call uncertain. Trimming stripped 1 base from V and 2 bases from J, with 11 bases between. CDR1 SEHNR and CDR2 FQNEAQ come from the germline V gene (reference sequence). The CDR3 is made up of 16 amino acids. The DNA for the CDR3 is TGTGCCAGCAGCTTAGTATCCACCCTAAACACCGGGGAGCTGTTTTTT. This gives the protein CASSLVSTLNTGELFF.

The genes are TRBV5-6 and TRBJ1-5, with D unclear. This CDR3 has 16 residues. The ends were cut back, 0 bases at V and 0 bases at J, with 10 bases in the middle. CDR1 and CDR2 (germline): SGHDT, YYEEEE. The CDR3 DNA reads TGTGCCAGCAGCTTGGGCGGGGAATATAGCAATCAGCCCCAGCATTTT. It is translated as CASSLGGEYSNQPQHF.

The J gene is TRBJ2-5, the V gene TRBV7-9, with 12 positions matching TRBD2. This CDR3 is built from 16 residues. Trimming removed 5 bases from V and 1 base from J; junction bases left unmatched: 5. Germline assignment: CDR1 SEHNR and CDR2 FQNEAQ (reference sequence). CDR3 sequence: CASSARLAGAQETQYF. The CDR3 nucleotides read TGTGCCAGCAGCGCCCGACTAGCGGGAGCCCAAGAGACCCAGTACTTC.

V gene TRBV7-6 combines with J gene TRBJ2-1, with D possibly being TRBD1 (5 bases). This CDR3 region has 15 residues. V was clipped by 3 bases and J by 5 bases, with 14 bases between them. The germline V gene encodes CDR1 SGHVS and CDR2 FNYEAQ. The CDR3 is CASSFFSRADNEQFF. CDR3 coding DNA: TGTGCCAGCAGCTTTTTCAGCAGGGCAGACAATGAGCAGTTCTTC.

V and J are TRBV2 and TRBJ2-5; D not resolved. Trimming took off 4 bases at V and 3 bases at J, with 18 bases between the two ends. The CDR3 sequence is 16 residues long. CDR1 is SNHLY and CDR2 is FYNNEI in the germline V gene. The chain's CDR3 is CASSGLNPGVKETQYF. As DNA, the CDR3 is TGTGCCAGCAGTGGCCTAAACCCCGGTGTAAAAGAGACCCAGTACTTC.

This clonotype was observed a few times. The chain recombines TRBV6-5 with TRBJ1-4, with a possible D match to TRBD1 (6 bases). The length of the CDR3 is 14 residues. CDR1 is MNHEY and CDR2 is SVGAGI in the germline V gene. Trimming took 5 bases from V and 5 from J, leaving 12 bases between them. In DNA, the CDR3 is TGTGCCAGCAGTCCCGACAGGCAAAATGAAAAACTGTTTTTT. Translated, it gives CASSPDRQNEKLFF.